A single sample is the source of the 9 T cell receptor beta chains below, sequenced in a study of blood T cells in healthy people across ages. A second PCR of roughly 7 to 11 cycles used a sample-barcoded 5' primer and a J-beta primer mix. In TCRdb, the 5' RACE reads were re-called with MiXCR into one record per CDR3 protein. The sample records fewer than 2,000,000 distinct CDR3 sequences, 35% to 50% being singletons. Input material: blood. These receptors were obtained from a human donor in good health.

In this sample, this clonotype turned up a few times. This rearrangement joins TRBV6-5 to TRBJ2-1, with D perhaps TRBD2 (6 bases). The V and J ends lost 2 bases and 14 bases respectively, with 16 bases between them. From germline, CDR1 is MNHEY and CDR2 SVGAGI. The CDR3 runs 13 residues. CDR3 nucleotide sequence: TGTGCCAGCAGTTACGGAGGGCGGGGAGAGGAGTTCTTC. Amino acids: CASSYGGRGEEFF.

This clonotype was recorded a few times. In DNA, the CDR3 is TGTGCCAGCAGTTTAACGGGGACAGGGGGCTCGCAGTACTTC. Its translation: CASSLTGTGGSQYF. The rearrangement links TRBV28 to TRBJ2-7, with 12 bases identical to TRBD1. CDR3 size: 14 residues. V dropped 2 bases and J dropped 9; count of bases not matched to a gene: 5. Per the germline V gene, CDR1 is MDHEN and CDR2 is SYDVKM.

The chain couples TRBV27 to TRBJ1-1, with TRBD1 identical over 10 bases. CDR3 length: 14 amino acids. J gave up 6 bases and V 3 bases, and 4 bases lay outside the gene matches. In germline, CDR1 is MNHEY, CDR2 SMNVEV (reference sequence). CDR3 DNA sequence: TGTGCCAGCAGTTTCTGGGACAGGGGAGCTGAAGCTTTCTTT. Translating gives CASSFWDRGAEAFF.

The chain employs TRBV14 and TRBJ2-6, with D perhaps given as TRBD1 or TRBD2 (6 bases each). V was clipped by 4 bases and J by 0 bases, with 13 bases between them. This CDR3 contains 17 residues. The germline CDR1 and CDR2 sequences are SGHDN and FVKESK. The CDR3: CASSPLGGPSGANVLTF. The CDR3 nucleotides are TGTGCCAGCAGCCCCCTGGGGGGCCCCTCTGGGGCCAACGTCCTGACTTTC.

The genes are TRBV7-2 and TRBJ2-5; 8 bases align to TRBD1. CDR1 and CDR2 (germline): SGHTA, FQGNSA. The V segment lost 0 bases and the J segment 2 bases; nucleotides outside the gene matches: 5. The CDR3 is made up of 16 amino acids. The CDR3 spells CASSLAFQGAQETQYF. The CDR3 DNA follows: TGTGCCAGCAGCTTAGCGTTCCAGGGGGCGCAAGAGACCCAGTACTTC. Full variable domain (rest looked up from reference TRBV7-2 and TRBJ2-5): GAGVSQSPSNKVTEKGKDVELRCDPISGHTALYWYRQSLGQGLEFLIYFQGNSAPDKSGLPSDRFSAERTGGSVSTLTIQRTQQEDSAVYLCASSLAFQGAQETQYFGPGTRLLVL.

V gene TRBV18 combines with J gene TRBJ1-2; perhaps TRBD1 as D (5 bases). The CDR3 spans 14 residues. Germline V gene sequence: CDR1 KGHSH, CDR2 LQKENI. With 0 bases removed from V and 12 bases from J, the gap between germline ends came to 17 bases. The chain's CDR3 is CASSPPMEGYGHTF. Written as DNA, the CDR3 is TGTGCCAGCTCACCACCAATGGAGGGGTACGGCCACACCTTC.

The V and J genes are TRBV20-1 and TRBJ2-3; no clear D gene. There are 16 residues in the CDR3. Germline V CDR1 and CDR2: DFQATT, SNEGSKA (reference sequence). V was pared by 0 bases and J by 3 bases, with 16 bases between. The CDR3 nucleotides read TGCAGTGCTAGAGACTGGAAAAACATTGAGACAGATACGCAGTATTTT. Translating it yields CSARDWKNIETDTQYF.

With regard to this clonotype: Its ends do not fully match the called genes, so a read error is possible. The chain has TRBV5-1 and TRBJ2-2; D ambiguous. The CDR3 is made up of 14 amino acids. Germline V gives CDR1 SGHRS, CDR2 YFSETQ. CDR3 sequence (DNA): TGCGCCGGCAGCTTGGCCTTGGACACCGGGGAGCTGTTTTTT. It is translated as CAGSLALDTGELFF.

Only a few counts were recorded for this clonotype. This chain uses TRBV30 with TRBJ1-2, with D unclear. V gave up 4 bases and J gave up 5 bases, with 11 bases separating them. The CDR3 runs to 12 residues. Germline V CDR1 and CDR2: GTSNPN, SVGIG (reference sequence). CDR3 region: CAWTVGSYGYTF. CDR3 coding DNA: TGTGCCTGGACTGTGGGGAGTTATGGCTACACCTTC. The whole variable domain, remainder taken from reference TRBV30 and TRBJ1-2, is SQTIHQWPATLVQPVGSPLSLECTVEGTSNPNLYWYRQAAGRGLQLLFYSVGIGQISSEVPQNLSASRPQDRQFILSSKKLLLSDSGFYLCAWTVGSYGYTFGSGTRLTVV.